The 15 T cell receptor beta chains presented below share a single source sample, sequenced in a study of T cell responses to AZD1222 COVID-19 vaccine. TCRdb's table, derived via immunoSEQ multiplex PCR, lists solely in-frame clones and lacks some. The profile shows about 140,000 clones, just under 95% of them singletons. The sequencing used peripheral blood, collected on day 0 of AZD1222 vaccination. Every receptor here comes from an adult in good health.

The rearrangement links TRBV6-2 or TRBV6-3 to TRBJ1-5; D remains ambiguous. V lost 1 base and J 0 bases, leaving 10 bases between the germline ends. CDR3 length: 16 residues. Germline lookup yields CDR1 MNHEY and CDR2 SVGEGT. The CDR3, as DNA: TGTGCCAGCAGTTACTTTCGGGGAGATAGCAATCAGCCCCAGCATTTT. As protein: CASSYFRGDSNQPQHF.

This chain joins TRBV27 and TRBJ1-2; maybe TRBD1 (5 bases). The CDR3 sequence is 14 residues long. Per the germline V gene, CDR1 is MNHEY and CDR2 is SMNVEV (reference sequence). Trimming removed 4 bases at V and 4 bases at J, with 13 bases between. The CDR3 DNA follows: TGTGCCAGCAGTTATAGGGGTATCGGCTATGGCTACACCTTC. It specifies CASSYRGIGYGYTF.

The chain couples TRBV2 to TRBJ2-1, with 8 bases fitting TRBD2. Unmatched junction bases numbered 2, after V lost 5 bases and J lost 2 bases. CDR1 is SNHLY, CDR2 FYNNEI, per germline. CDR3 size: 14 residues. The CDR3 reads CASSPGLAYNEQFF. CDR3 sequence (DNA): TGTGCCAGCAGTCCGGGACTAGCCTACAATGAGCAGTTCTTC.

This rearrangement joins TRBV9 to TRBJ1-3; tentative D call: TRBD1 (5 bases). The CDR3 runs to 16 residues. Germline CDR1 reads SGDLS; CDR2 reads YYNGEE. V lost 3 bases and J lost 0, with 13 bases in between. The CDR3 here is CASSADSFGSGNTIYF. CDR3 sequence (DNA): TGTGCCAGCAGCGCCGACAGCTTTGGCTCTGGAAACACCATATATTTT.

This clone was detected once. The gene calls are TRBV21-1 and TRBJ2-7. TRBV21-1 is an annotated pseudogene. CDR3 length equals 15 residues. This CDR3 reads CASSKEERLHYEQYF. As DNA, the CDR3 is TGTGCCAGCAGCAAAGAAGAAAGGTTACACTACGAGCAGTACTTC.

The rearrangement uses TRBV10-3 and TRBJ2-2; D remains unclear. Germline lookup yields CDR1 ENHRY and CDR2 SYGVKD. V lost 2 bases, J lost 0 bases, and 10 bases lay in between. The CDR3 sequence is 16 residues long. For the CDR3, the DNA is TGTGCCATCAGTGAGACCCCAGGATCGAACACCGGGGAGCTGTTTTTT. Its protein is CAISETPGSNTGELFF.

The chain joins TRBV2 to TRBJ2-7, with TRBD2 as a possible D gene (5 bases). The CDR3 spans 13 residues. The germline V and J ends were trimmed by 7 bases and 3 bases, with 13 bases remaining between them. Germline V gene lookup returns CDR1 SNHLY and CDR2 FYNNEI. This CDR3 reads CASTGNGVYEQYF. The CDR3 DNA reads TGTGCCAGCACCGGGAACGGCGTCTACGAGCAGTACTTC. The complete variable domain, with remaining parts taken from reference TRBV2 and TRBJ2-7, reads EPEVTQTPSHQVTQMGQEVILRCVPISNHLYFYWYRQILGQKVEFLVSFYNNEISEKSEIFDDQFSVERPDGSNFTLKIRSTKLEDSAMYFCASTGNGVYEQYFGPGTRLTVT.

The genes are TRBV3-1 (or the pseudogene TRBV3-2) and TRBJ1-1, with D possibly being TRBD1 (6 bases). Germline CDR1 reads LGHDT; CDR2 reads YNNKEL (reference sequence). The ends were cut back, 4 bases at V and 1 base at J, with 13 bases in the middle. This CDR3 is built from 15 residues. The CDR3 is CASSLYRDSNTEAFF. CDR3 nucleotide sequence: TGTGCCAGCAGCCTCTACAGGGATTCGAACACTGAAGCTTTCTTT.

J is TRBJ2-5 and V is TRBV6-5; TRBD1 agrees at 7 bases. The CDR3 contains 15 residues. Germline CDR1 MNHEY, CDR2 SVGAGI. V shed 6 bases, J shed 5 bases, and the junction held 12 bases outside the gene matches. CDR3 sequence (DNA): TGTGCCAGCAGATTCAAGGGGGCCCCTCGGGAGACCCAGTACTTC. Protein sequence: CASRFKGAPRETQYF.

This chain connects TRBV5-1 to TRBJ1-2, with D unresolved. Between the trimmed V and J ends, which lost 4 bases and 0 bases, there was a span of 10 bases. Germline CDR1 SGHRS, CDR2 YFSETQ. The CDR3 extends over 14 amino acids. CDR3 loop: CASSPWTSNYGYTF. DNA for the CDR3: TGCGCCAGCAGCCCGTGGACTTCTAACTATGGCTACACCTTC.

The J gene is TRBJ1-2, the V gene TRBV2; D call uncertain. CDR3 length: 13 amino acids. Germline CDR1 reads SNHLY; CDR2 reads FYNNEI. V was shortened by 0 bases and J by 8 bases, with 10 bases between the two germline ends. The DNA for the CDR3 is TGTGCCAGCAGTGAAGCCGCCTCTCTGGGCTACACCTTC. Its translation is CASSEAASLGYTF.

The rearrangement uses TRBV29-1 and TRBJ2-1, with D perhaps TRBD2 (5 bases). Deletions cut 5 bases from V and 0 bases from J, with 8 bases between. This CDR3 region has 13 residues. The germline V gene has CDR1 SQVTM and CDR2 ANQGSEA. The CDR3 reads CSVPTSSYNEQFF. Written as DNA, the CDR3 is TGCAGCGTTCCCACTAGCTCCTACAATGAGCAGTTCTTC.

The genes are TRBV30 and TRBJ1-4, with D perhaps TRBD1 (6 bases). CDR1 GTSNPN and CDR2 SVGIG come from the germline V gene (reference sequence). This CDR3 region has 15 residues. The V end lost 0 bases, the J end lost 5 bases, and 13 bases lay between the germline ends. CDR3 sequence reads: CAWSVSGGGNEKLFF. In DNA, the CDR3 is TGTGCCTGGAGTGTGAGTGGTGGGGGCAATGAAAAACTGTTTTTT.

The rearrangement joins TRBV6-1 to TRBJ2-7, with a tentative D call TRBD2 (5 bases). V shed 0 bases and J shed 3 bases, with 9 bases lying between them. The CDR3 is made up of 14 amino acids. Germline CDR1 MNHNS, CDR2 SASEGT. CDR3 in DNA: TGTGCCAGCAGTGAAGCCGGCCGGGGCTACGAGCAGTACTTC. Protein sequence: CASSEAGRGYEQYF.

DNA for the CDR3: TGTGCCAGCAGCGCCGGACAGGGGCGTAACTATGGCTACACCTTC. Encoded protein: CASSAGQGRNYGYTF. The chain carries TRBV9 and TRBJ1-2, with TRBD1 identical over 9 bases. V lost 3 bases and J lost 1; bases outside the gene matches: 4. CDR3 length: 15 residues. Germline-derived CDR1 and CDR2 are SGDLS and YYNGEE.